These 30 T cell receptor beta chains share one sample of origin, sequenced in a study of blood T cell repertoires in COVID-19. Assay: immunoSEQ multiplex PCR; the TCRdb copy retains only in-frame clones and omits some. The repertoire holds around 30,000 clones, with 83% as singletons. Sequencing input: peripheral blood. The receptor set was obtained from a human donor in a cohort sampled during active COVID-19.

CDR3 in amino acids: CAWSSVPAFF. CDR3 coding DNA: TGTGCCTGGAGTTCTGTTCCGGCTTTCTTT. The chain recombines TRBV30 with TRBJ1-1, with D unclear. The V end was cut by 2 bases, the J end by 11 bases, with 9 bases between. CDR3 size: 10 residues. Germline CDR1 and CDR2: GTSNPN and SVGIG (reference sequence).

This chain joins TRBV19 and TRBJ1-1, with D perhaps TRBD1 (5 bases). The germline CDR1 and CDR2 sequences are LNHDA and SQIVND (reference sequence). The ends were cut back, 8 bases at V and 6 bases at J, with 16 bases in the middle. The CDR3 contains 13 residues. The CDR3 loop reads CASARQGYAEAFF. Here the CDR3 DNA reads TGTGCCAGTGCCCGCCAGGGCTACGCTGAAGCTTTCTTT.

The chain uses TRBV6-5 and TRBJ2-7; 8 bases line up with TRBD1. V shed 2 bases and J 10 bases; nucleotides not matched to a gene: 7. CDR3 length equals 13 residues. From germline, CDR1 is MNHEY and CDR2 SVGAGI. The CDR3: CASSYPAQGAQYF. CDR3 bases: TGTGCCAGCAGTTACCCGGCGCAGGGGGCACAGTACTTC.

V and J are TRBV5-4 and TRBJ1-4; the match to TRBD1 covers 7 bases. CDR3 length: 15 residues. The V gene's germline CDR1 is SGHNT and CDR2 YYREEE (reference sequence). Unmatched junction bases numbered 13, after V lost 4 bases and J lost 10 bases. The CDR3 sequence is CASSAGTDNPGKLFF. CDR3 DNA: TGTGCCAGCAGCGCCGGGACAGACAACCCTGGAAAACTGTTTTTT.

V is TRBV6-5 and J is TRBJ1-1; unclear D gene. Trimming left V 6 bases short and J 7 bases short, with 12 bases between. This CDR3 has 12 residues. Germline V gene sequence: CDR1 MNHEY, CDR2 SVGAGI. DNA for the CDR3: TGTGCCAGCAGATCTAGGACTTTTGAAGCTTTCTTT. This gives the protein CASRSRTFEAFF.

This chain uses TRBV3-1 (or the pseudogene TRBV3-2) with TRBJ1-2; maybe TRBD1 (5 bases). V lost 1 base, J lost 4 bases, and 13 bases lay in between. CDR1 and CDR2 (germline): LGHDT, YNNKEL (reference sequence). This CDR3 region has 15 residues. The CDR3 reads CASSQVQGGPYGYTF. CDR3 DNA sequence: TGTGCCAGCAGCCAAGTCCAGGGAGGGCCCTATGGCTACACCTTC.

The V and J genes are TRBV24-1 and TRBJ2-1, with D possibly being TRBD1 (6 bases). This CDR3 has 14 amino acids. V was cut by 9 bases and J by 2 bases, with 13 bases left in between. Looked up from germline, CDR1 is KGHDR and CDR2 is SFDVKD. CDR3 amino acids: CATATGTPYNEQFF. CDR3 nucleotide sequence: TGTGCCACCGCCACCGGGACACCCTACAATGAGCAGTTCTTC.

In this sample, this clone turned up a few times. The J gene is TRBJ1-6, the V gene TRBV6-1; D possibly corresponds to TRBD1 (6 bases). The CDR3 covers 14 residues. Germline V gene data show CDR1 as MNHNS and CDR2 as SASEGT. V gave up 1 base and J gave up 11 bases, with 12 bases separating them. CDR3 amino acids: CASSEDRARTPLHF. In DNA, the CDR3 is TGTGCCAGCAGTGAAGACAGGGCCAGGACACCCCTCCACTTT.

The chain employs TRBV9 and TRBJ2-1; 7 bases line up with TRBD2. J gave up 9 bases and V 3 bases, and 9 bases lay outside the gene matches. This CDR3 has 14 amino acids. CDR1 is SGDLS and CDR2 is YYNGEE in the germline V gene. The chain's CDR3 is CASSATSSEGEQFF. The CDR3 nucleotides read TGTGCCAGCAGCGCGACTAGCTCCGAGGGTGAGCAGTTCTTC.

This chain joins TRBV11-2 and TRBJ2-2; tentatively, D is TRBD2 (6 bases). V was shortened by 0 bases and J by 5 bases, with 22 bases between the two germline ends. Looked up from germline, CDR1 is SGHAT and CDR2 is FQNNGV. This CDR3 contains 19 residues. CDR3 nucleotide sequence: TGTGCCAGCAGCTTAGATTGGTGGGGAGGCACAAGAAGGACCGGGGAGCTGTTTTTT. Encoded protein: CASSLDWWGGTRRTGELFF.

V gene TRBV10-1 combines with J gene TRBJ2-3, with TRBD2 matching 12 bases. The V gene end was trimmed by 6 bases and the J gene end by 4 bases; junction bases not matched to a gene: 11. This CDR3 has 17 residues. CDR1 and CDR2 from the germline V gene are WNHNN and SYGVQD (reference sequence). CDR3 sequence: CASRRTSGMAPPDTQYF. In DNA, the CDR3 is TGCGCCAGCAGAAGGACTAGCGGGATGGCCCCCCCAGATACGCAGTATTTT.

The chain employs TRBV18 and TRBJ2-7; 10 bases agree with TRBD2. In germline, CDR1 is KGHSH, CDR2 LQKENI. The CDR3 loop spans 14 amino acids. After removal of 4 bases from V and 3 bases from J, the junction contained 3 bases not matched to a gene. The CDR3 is CASSQSSGSYEQYF. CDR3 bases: TGTGCCAGCTCACAGTCTAGCGGGAGCTACGAGCAGTACTTC.

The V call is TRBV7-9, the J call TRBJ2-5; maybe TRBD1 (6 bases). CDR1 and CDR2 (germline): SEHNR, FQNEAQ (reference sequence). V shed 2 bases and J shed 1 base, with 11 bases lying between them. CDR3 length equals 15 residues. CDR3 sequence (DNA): TGTGCCAGCAGCTTAATAGACAGGCCCCAAGAGACCCAGTACTTC. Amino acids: CASSLIDRPQETQYF.

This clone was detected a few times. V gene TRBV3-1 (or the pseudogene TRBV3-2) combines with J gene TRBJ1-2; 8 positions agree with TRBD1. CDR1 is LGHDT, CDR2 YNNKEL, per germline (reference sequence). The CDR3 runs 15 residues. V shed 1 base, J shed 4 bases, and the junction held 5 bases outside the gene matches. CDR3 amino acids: CASSQGNTGGYGYTF. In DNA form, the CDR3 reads TGTGCCAGCAGCCAAGGAAATACAGGGGGCTATGGCTACACCTTC.

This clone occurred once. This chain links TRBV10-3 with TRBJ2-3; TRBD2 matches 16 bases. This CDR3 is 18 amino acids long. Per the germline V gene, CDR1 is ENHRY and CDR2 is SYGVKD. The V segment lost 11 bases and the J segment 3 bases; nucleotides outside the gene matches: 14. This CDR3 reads CASRGTSGGAGKTDTQYF. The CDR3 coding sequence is TGTGCCTCCCGGGGGACTAGCGGGGGGGCCGGTAAAACAGATACGCAGTATTTT.

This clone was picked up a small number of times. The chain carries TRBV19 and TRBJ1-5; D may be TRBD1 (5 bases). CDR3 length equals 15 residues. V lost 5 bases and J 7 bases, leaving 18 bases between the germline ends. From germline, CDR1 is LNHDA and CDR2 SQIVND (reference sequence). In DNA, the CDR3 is TGTGCCAGTAGTTCTACCCCGCAGGGTGAGCAGCCCCAGCATTTT. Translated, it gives CASSSTPQGEQPQHF.

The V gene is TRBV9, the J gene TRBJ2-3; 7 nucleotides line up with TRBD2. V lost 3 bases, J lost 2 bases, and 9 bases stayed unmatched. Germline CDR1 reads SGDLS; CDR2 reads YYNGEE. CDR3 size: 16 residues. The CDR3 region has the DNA TGTGCCAGCAGCGGGAAGAGCGGGGAAAACACAGATACGCAGTATTTT. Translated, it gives CASSGKSGENTDTQYF.

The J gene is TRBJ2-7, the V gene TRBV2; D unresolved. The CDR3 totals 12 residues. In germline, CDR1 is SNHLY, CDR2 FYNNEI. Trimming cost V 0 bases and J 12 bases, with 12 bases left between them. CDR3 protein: CASSEALRWWYF. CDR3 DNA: TGTGCCAGCAGTGAAGCGCTGAGGTGGTGGTACTTC.

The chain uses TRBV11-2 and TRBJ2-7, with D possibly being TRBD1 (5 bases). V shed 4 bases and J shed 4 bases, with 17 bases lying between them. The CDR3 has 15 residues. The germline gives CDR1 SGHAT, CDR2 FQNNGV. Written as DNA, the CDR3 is TGTGCCAGCAGCTCCCGCATGCAGGGCTTTTACGAGCAGTACTTC. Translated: CASSSRMQGFYEQYF.

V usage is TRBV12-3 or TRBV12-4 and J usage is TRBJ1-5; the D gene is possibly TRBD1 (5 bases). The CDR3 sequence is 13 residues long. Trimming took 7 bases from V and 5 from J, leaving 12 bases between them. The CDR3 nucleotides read TGTGCCAGCACCCGGGGGGTATATCAGCCCCAGCATTTT. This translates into CASTRGVYQPQHF.

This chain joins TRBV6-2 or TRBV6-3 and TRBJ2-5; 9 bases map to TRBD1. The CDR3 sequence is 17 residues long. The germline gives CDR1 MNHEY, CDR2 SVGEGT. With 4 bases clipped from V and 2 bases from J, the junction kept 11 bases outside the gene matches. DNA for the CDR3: TGTGCCAGCAGTTTGGGACAGGGAGCCACACTACAAGAGACCCAGTACTTC. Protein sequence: CASSLGQGATLQETQYF.

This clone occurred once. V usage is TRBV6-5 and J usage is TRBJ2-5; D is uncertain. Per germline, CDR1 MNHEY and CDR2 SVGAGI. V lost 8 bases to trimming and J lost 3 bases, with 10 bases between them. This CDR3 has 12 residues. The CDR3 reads CASATGEETQYF. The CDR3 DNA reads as TGTGCCAGCGCGACCGGAGAAGAGACCCAGTACTTC.

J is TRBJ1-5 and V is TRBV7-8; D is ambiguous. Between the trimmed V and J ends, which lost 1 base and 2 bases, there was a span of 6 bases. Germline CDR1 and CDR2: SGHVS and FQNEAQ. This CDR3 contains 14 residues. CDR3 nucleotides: TGTGCCAGCAGCTTAGGAACAGGCAATCAGCCCCAGCATTTT. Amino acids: CASSLGTGNQPQHF.

The CDR3 spells CASSVVGLAGDEQFF. CDR3 coding DNA: TGTGCCAGCAGCGTAGTAGGGCTAGCGGGTGATGAGCAGTTCTTC. The rearrangement joins TRBV9 to TRBJ2-1; 8 bases are a match to TRBD2. The CDR3 totals 15 residues. The V gene end was trimmed by 0 bases and the J gene end by 8 bases; junction bases not matched to a gene: 7. CDR1 and CDR2 (germline): SGDLS, YYNGEE.

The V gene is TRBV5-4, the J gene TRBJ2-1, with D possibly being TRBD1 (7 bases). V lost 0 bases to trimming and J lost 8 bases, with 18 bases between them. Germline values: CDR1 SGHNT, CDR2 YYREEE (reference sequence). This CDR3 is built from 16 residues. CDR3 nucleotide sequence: TGTGCCAGCAGCTTGGAGGTGACAGGGAGGATCGATGAGCAGTTCTTC. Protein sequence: CASSLEVTGRIDEQFF.

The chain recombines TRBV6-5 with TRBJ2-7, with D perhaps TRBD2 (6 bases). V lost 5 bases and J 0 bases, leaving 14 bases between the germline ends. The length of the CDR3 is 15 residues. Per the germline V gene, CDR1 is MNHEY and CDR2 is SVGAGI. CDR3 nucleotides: TGTGCCAGCAGTACAGGAGGGAGCCTCTCCTACGAGCAGTACTTC. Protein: CASSTGGSLSYEQYF.

The CDR3 nucleotides read TGTGCCAGCAGTTGGGTGGGCGGCAATCAGCCCCAGCATTTT. Translating gives CASSWVGGNQPQHF. The chain carries TRBV6-6 and TRBJ1-5; D uncertain. The CDR3 runs to 14 residues. Per the germline V gene, CDR1 is MNHNY and CDR2 is SVGAGI (reference sequence). V dropped 4 bases and J dropped 2 bases, with 9 bases sitting between them.

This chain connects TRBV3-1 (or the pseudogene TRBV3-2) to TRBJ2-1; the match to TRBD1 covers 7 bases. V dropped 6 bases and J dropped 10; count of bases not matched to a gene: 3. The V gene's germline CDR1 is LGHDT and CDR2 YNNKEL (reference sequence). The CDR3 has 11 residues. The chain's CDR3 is CASRQQGEQFF. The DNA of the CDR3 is TGTGCCAGCAGACAACAGGGGGAGCAGTTCTTC.

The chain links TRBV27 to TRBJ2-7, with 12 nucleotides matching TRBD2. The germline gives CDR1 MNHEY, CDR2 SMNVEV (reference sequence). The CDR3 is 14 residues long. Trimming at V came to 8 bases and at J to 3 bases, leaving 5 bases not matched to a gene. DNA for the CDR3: TGTGCCAGCCGCCGACTAGCGGGAGACTACGAGCAGTACTTC. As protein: CASRRLAGDYEQYF.

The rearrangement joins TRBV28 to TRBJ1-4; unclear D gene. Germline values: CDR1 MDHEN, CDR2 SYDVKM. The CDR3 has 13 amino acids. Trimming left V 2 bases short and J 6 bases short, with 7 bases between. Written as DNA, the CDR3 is TGTGCCAGCAGTTTAGGCCTCTATGAAAAACTGTTTTTT. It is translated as CASSLGLYEKLFF.